This T cell receptor beta chain emerged from a study of long-term antiretroviral therapy in people with HIV. Germline values: CDR1 SNHLY, CDR2 FYNNEI. The germline V and J ends were trimmed by 2 bases and 2 bases, with 22 bases remaining between them. The CDR3 extends over 18 amino acids. The run of the v3.0 immunoSEQ assay was at survey level. The method was immunoSEQ multiplex PCR; TCRdb's version includes in-frame clones alone and lacks a portion of them. Counted here are tens of thousands of clones, 75% to 90% occurring once; the ten biggest clones make up 6.2%. Sample: unsorted PBMCs, taken 1 year after starting antiretroviral therapy. The source of this sequence is a man aged 18 to 30 with HIV. The chain employs TRBV2 and TRBJ2-7; D is unclear. The CDR3 reads CASSEKEVGPMSAYEQYF. In DNA, the CDR3 is TGTGCCAGCAGTGAAAAAGAGGTAGGGCCCATGAGCGCCTACGAGCAGTACTTC.